These T cell receptor beta chains were read from a single sample in a study of blood T cell repertoires in COVID-19. Data came from immunoSEQ multiplex PCR; TCRdb stores just in-frame clones and leaves some out. The table lists about 250,000 clones, 80% to 90% of them singletons. Sequencing input: peripheral blood. The receptor set was obtained from a man in his fifties or sixties with acute or convalescent COVID-19. The conserved cysteine and the conserved F or W are not part of the CDR3 here. Fields, in order: V gene, J gene, CDR3 protein.

>TRBV5-1|TRBJ1-6
ASSPGQPDNSPLH
>TRBV6-5|TRBJ2-1
ASSRQGNNEQF
>TRBV6-5|TRBJ1-2
ASSTVLGPYGYT
>TRBV7-6|TRBJ2-2
ASGGRTTNTGELF
>TRBV7-9|TRBJ2-7
ASSFRWGPHEQY
>TRBV29-1|TRBJ1-1
SVGTAPEAF
>TRBV28|TRBJ2-3
ASSTLQGTDTQY
>TRBV5-6|TRBJ1-6
ASSLGVGGSPLH
>TRBV2|TRBJ1-2
ASSGTQTNYGYT
>TRBV19|TRBJ2-1
ASTLAGGWDEQF
>TRBV3-1/TRBV3-2|TRBJ2-3
ASSPGRGHTQY
>TRBV18|TRBJ1-1
ATEQGANTEAF
>TRBV11-3|TRBJ1-3
ASSSGFRNTIY
>TRBV19|TRBJ2-1
ASRSALLPYNEQF
>TRBV10-2|TRBJ2-4
ASSERTGLGNIQY
>TRBV28|TRBJ1-3
ASSSWTGKAGNTIY
>TRBV29-1|TRBJ1-2
SVKLPGQALFYGYT
>TRBV21-1|TRBJ1-5
ASSKDRRLVSNQPQH
>TRBV4-1|TRBJ1-2
ASSQDGGANYGYT
>TRBV5-6|TRBJ2-7
ASSPGQGTHEQY
>TRBV23-1|TRBJ2-6
ASSQSRSQGSTGANVLT
>TRBV7-8|TRBJ2-7
ASSPRSYEQY
>TRBV28|TRBJ2-4
ASSPELAGGRGNIQY
>TRBV5-1|TRBJ2-1
ASRLERPSYNEQF
>TRBV11-2|TRBJ2-2
ASSLTTGTTGELF
>TRBV5-4|TRBJ2-3
ASSPGQGARDTQY
>TRBV4-1|TRBJ1-4
ASSRDREIGEKLF
>TRBV11-1|TRBJ2-5
ASSSGQPQETQY
>TRBV15|TRBJ1-5
ATSTLRGSNQPQH
>TRBV2|TRBJ1-6
ASIGLRNSPLH
>TRBV9|TRBJ2-7
ASSVEGSSRVYEQY
>TRBV5-1|TRBJ1-1
ASSLAPGGGMNTEAF